This is a list of T cell receptor beta chains from one sample in a study of blood T cell repertoires in COVID-19. Repertoires were generated with immunoSEQ multiplex PCR, while TCRdb's copy carries only in-frame clones and drops some. The table includes some 290,000 clones, approximately 82% detected once. The sample taken for sequencing was peripheral blood. The receptors come from a man aged 55 to 70 who had recovered from COVID-19. Each CDR3 is given with its conserved first and last residue. The D gene is left open where the match is weak. Clone size, where shown, is once, few, many, or a class for clones that have expanded.

d_call: NA; j_call: TRBJ1-2; v_call: TRBV4-1; clone_size: NA; cdr3_nt: TGCGCCAGCAGTCCAGGACAGACAAACTATGGCTACACCTTC; cdr3_aa: CASSPGQTNYGYTF
d_call: TRBD1; j_call: TRBJ2-1; v_call: TRBV6-5; clone_size: once; cdr3_nt: TGTGCCAGCAGCAGAGACAGGGGGGGCTACAATGAGCAGTTCTTC; cdr3_aa: CASSRDRGGYNEQFF
d_call: TRBD1; j_call: TRBJ1-5; v_call: TRBV28; clone_size: NA; cdr3_nt: TGTGCCAGCAGTTTACAGGGGGCGGGGCCGCAGCCCCAGCATTTT; cdr3_aa: CASSLQGAGPQPQHF
d_call: NA; j_call: TRBJ2-1; v_call: TRBV7-8; clone_size: NA; cdr3_nt: TGTGCCAGCAGCGAGAGTGGAAGAGGTCAGTTCTTC; cdr3_aa: CASSESGRGQFF
d_call: TRBD1; j_call: TRBJ1-5; v_call: TRBV9; clone_size: NA; cdr3_nt: TGTGCCAGCAGCCTGACAGGGGAAAATTATCAGCCCCAGCATTTT; cdr3_aa: CASSLTGENYQPQHF
d_call: TRBD1; j_call: TRBJ1-1; v_call: TRBV6-1; clone_size: few; cdr3_nt: TGTGCCAGCAGTGACCGGGCCCAGGGACAGGGGTTATATGAAGCTTTCTTT; cdr3_aa: CASSDRAQGQGLYEAFF
d_call: TRBD1; j_call: TRBJ1-2; v_call: TRBV30; clone_size: NA; cdr3_nt: TGTGCCTGGGGACAGGGGGCGCGTTATGGCTACACCTTC; cdr3_aa: CAWGQGARYGYTF
d_call: NA; j_call: TRBJ2-1; v_call: TRBV4-2; clone_size: NA; cdr3_nt: TGTGCCAGCAGCCAAGAGGCCACCCCTTCCTACAATGAGCAGTTCTTC; cdr3_aa: CASSQEATPSYNEQFF
d_call: TRBD2; j_call: TRBJ2-5; v_call: TRBV6-1; clone_size: NA; cdr3_nt: TGTGCCAGCAGTGAACTAGCGGGAGGGTTCCAAGAGACCCAGTACTTC; cdr3_aa: CASSELAGGFQETQYF
d_call: NA; j_call: TRBJ2-4; v_call: TRBV4-1; clone_size: NA; cdr3_nt: TGCGCCAGCAGCCCCAGCGTGGGTTACATACACTTC; cdr3_aa: CASSPSVGYIHF
d_call: TRBD1; j_call: TRBJ1-5; v_call: TRBV28; clone_size: NA; cdr3_nt: TGTGCCAGCAGGCCGACAGGGGGCAATCAGCCCCAGCATTTT; cdr3_aa: CASRPTGGNQPQHF
d_call: NA; j_call: TRBJ1-2; v_call: TRBV9; clone_size: NA; cdr3_nt: TGTGCCAGCAGCGTAGCCCCAGGGAAGGGCTACACCTTC; cdr3_aa: CASSVAPGKGYTF
d_call: NA; j_call: TRBJ1-1; v_call: TRBV5-1; clone_size: few; cdr3_nt: TGCGCCAGCAGCTTGTCTGAGTCCAGGGAAGCTTTCTTT; cdr3_aa: CASSLSESREAFF
d_call: NA; j_call: TRBJ2-3; v_call: TRBV7-9; clone_size: once; cdr3_nt: TGTGCCAGCAGCTTAGCTGGGGCAGACACAGATACGCAGTATTTT; cdr3_aa: CASSLAGADTDTQYF
d_call: NA; j_call: TRBJ2-5; v_call: TRBV27; clone_size: few; cdr3_nt: TGTGCAGCGGGGACACTCGGGGGGACCCAGTACTTC; cdr3_aa: CAAGTLGGTQYF
d_call: TRBD1; j_call: TRBJ2-7; v_call: TRBV3-1/TRBV3-2; clone_size: NA; cdr3_nt: TGTGCCAGCAGCCAAGTCGGGACAGGAGCCTACGAGCAGTACTTC; cdr3_aa: CASSQVGTGAYEQYF
d_call: TRBD2; j_call: TRBJ2-1; v_call: TRBV28; clone_size: NA; cdr3_nt: TGTGCCAGCAGACCTGCACTAGCGGCTCCAAGGGGGTTCTTC; cdr3_aa: CASRPALAAPRGFF
d_call: TRBD1; j_call: TRBJ1-6; v_call: TRBV19; clone_size: few; cdr3_nt: TGTGCCAGTAGTATTGGCGGTCGGAGGGGACAGGGGGCCGGTAATTCACCCCTCCACTTT; cdr3_aa: CASSIGGRRGQGAGNSPLHF
d_call: NA; j_call: TRBJ1-4; v_call: TRBV30; clone_size: NA; cdr3_nt: TGTGCCTGGAATCGGGGGGCTGTCGATGAAAAACTGTTTTTT; cdr3_aa: CAWNRGAVDEKLFF
d_call: TRBD2; j_call: TRBJ2-1; v_call: TRBV3-1/TRBV3-2; clone_size: once; cdr3_nt: TGTGCCAGCAGCCCGGGACTAGCGGGAGGGAGCTCCTACAATGAGCAGTTCTTC; cdr3_aa: CASSPGLAGGSSYNEQFF
d_call: NA; j_call: TRBJ1-2; v_call: TRBV7-8; clone_size: NA; cdr3_nt: TGTGCCAGCAGCTTATTTAGCCAAGTCTATGGCTACACCTTC; cdr3_aa: CASSLFSQVYGYTF
d_call: NA; j_call: TRBJ1-2; v_call: TRBV10-3; clone_size: NA; cdr3_nt: TGTGCCATCAGAGCTCAAGTGGGGCCGAACTATGGCTACACCTTC; cdr3_aa: CAIRAQVGPNYGYTF
d_call: NA; j_call: TRBJ2-3; v_call: TRBV5-1; clone_size: NA; cdr3_nt: TGCGCCAGCAGCTTGGTTCAGGAATTCACAGATACGCAGTATTTT; cdr3_aa: CASSLVQEFTDTQYF
d_call: NA; j_call: TRBJ2-7; v_call: TRBV6-5; clone_size: once; cdr3_nt: TGTGCCAGCATCGACGGGTACGAGCAGTACTTC; cdr3_aa: CASIDGYEQYF
d_call: NA; j_call: TRBJ1-4; v_call: TRBV28; clone_size: NA; cdr3_nt: TGTGCCAGCAGTGGCGCCGGGACAAGGAATGAAAAACTGTTTTTT; cdr3_aa: CASSGAGTRNEKLFF
d_call: TRBD2; j_call: TRBJ2-1; v_call: TRBV19; clone_size: once; cdr3_nt: TGTGCCAGTAGTATACAGTTAGCGGGACGCAATGAGCAGTTCTTC; cdr3_aa: CASSIQLAGRNEQFF
d_call: NA; j_call: TRBJ1-2; v_call: TRBV6-5; clone_size: NA; cdr3_nt: TGTGCCAGCAGGCCACAGGGTGGCTATGGCTACACCTTC; cdr3_aa: CASRPQGGYGYTF
d_call: NA; j_call: TRBJ2-3; v_call: TRBV4-2; clone_size: NA; cdr3_nt: TGTGCCAGCAGCCATGACAGTTCTTCCCCACCAGATACGCAGTATTTT; cdr3_aa: CASSHDSSSPPDTQYF
d_call: TRBD2; j_call: TRBJ2-1; v_call: TRBV28; clone_size: NA; cdr3_nt: TGTGCCAGCAGTGGACTAGCGGTCCAAGACAATGAGCAGTTCTTC; cdr3_aa: CASSGLAVQDNEQFF
d_call: TRBD2; j_call: TRBJ2-3; v_call: TRBV15; clone_size: NA; cdr3_nt: TGTGCCACCCGTCGGGGGGGGAGCACAGATACGCAGTATTTT; cdr3_aa: CATRRGGSTDTQYF
d_call: TRBD2; j_call: TRBJ2-1; v_call: TRBV6-2/TRBV6-3; clone_size: once; cdr3_nt: TGTGCCAGCAGCAGTAGCGGGAGGATCAATGAGCAGTTCTTC; cdr3_aa: CASSSSGRINEQFF
d_call: TRBD2; j_call: TRBJ2-7; v_call: TRBV19; clone_size: NA; cdr3_nt: TGTGCCAGTAGTATAGCCTCAGCAGCGGGAGGACCCTACGAGCAGTACTTC; cdr3_aa: CASSIASAAGGPYEQYF
d_call: NA; j_call: TRBJ2-5; v_call: TRBV4-1; clone_size: NA; cdr3_nt: TGCGCCAGCAGCCAACAGGCTCAAGAGACCCAGTACTTC; cdr3_aa: CASSQQAQETQYF
d_call: NA; j_call: TRBJ1-6; v_call: TRBV5-1; clone_size: NA; cdr3_nt: TGCGCCAGCAGCGCCCGGATACAGGGTTCTAACTATAATTCACCCCTCCACTTT; cdr3_aa: CASSARIQGSNYNSPLHF
d_call: NA; j_call: TRBJ1-1; v_call: TRBV7-9; clone_size: NA; cdr3_nt: TGTGCCAGCAGCTTGTCTGTGAACACTGAAGCTTTCTTT; cdr3_aa: CASSLSVNTEAFF
d_call: TRBD1; j_call: TRBJ2-7; v_call: TRBV12-3/TRBV12-4; clone_size: NA; cdr3_nt: TGTGCCAGCAGCAGGGGGACCTCCTACGAGCAGTACTTC; cdr3_aa: CASSRGTSYEQYF
d_call: NA; j_call: TRBJ1-5; v_call: TRBV27; clone_size: NA; cdr3_nt: TGTGCCAGCAGACTTACGGGGGTTAGCAATCAGCCCCAGCATTTT; cdr3_aa: CASRLTGVSNQPQHF
d_call: NA; j_call: TRBJ1-1; v_call: TRBV7-2; clone_size: few; cdr3_nt: TGTGCCAGCAGCTTACAGGCCCCTAACACTGAAGCTTTCTTT; cdr3_aa: CASSLQAPNTEAFF
d_call: NA; j_call: TRBJ2-2; v_call: TRBV7-8; clone_size: NA; cdr3_nt: TGTGCCAGCAGCCCATTGACACGGGGAATCGGCGGGGAGCTGTTTTTT; cdr3_aa: CASSPLTRGIGGELFF
d_call: NA; j_call: TRBJ2-2; v_call: TRBV4-1; clone_size: NA; cdr3_nt: TGCGCCAGCAGCCCCGTCGGGGCCGGGGAGCTGTTTTTT; cdr3_aa: CASSPVGAGELFF
d_call: TRBD1; j_call: TRBJ2-2; v_call: TRBV2; clone_size: NA; cdr3_nt: TGTGCCAGCAGTGAAAGGGCAGGGGGTGTCAGGGAGCTGTTTTTT; cdr3_aa: CASSERAGGVRELFF
d_call: NA; j_call: TRBJ2-3; v_call: TRBV3-1/TRBV3-2; clone_size: once; cdr3_nt: TGTGCCAGCAGCCAAGGAGTCTCCACAGATACGCAGTATTTT; cdr3_aa: CASSQGVSTDTQYF
d_call: TRBD2; j_call: TRBJ2-7; v_call: TRBV5-5; clone_size: NA; cdr3_nt: TGTGCCAGCAGCTTGGCCCCGTTGCCTAGCGGCCGTCTGATCTATGAGCAGTACTTC; cdr3_aa: CASSLAPLPSGRLIYEQYF
d_call: TRBD2; j_call: TRBJ2-1; v_call: TRBV29-1; clone_size: NA; cdr3_nt: TGCAGCGTTGACAAACCCGGGACTAGGGAGTTCTTC; cdr3_aa: CSVDKPGTREFF
d_call: TRBD2; j_call: TRBJ2-1; v_call: TRBV19; clone_size: once; cdr3_nt: TGTGCCAGTAGTACTCTAGCGGGGGGCCCTTCGGGTGAGCAGTTCTTC; cdr3_aa: CASSTLAGGPSGEQFF
d_call: NA; j_call: TRBJ2-1; v_call: TRBV18; clone_size: NA; cdr3_nt: TGTGCCAGCTCACCGATGAGCGGTGCGAAGGGAGTTGAGCAGTTCTTC; cdr3_aa: CASSPMSGAKGVEQFF
d_call: NA; j_call: TRBJ1-3; v_call: TRBV6-5; clone_size: NA; cdr3_nt: TGTGCCAGCAGTTACTCTACCTCGAGCTCTGGAAACACCATATATTTT; cdr3_aa: CASSYSTSSSGNTIYF
d_call: NA; j_call: TRBJ2-7; v_call: TRBV18; clone_size: NA; cdr3_nt: TGTGCCAGCTCAGGGACACCATACGAGCAGTACTTC; cdr3_aa: CASSGTPYEQYF
d_call: TRBD2; j_call: TRBJ2-3; v_call: TRBV7-2; clone_size: NA; cdr3_nt: TGTGCCAGCAGCTTAGAGCCTAGCGGAAGCACAGATACGCAGTATTTT; cdr3_aa: CASSLEPSGSTDTQYF
d_call: TRBD2; j_call: TRBJ2-5; v_call: TRBV19; clone_size: NA; cdr3_nt: TGTGCCAGTAGCCCCGGGACATGGAGACCGGGACTAGCGGGAGGAGAGACCCAGTACTTC; cdr3_aa: CASSPGTWRPGLAGGETQYF
d_call: NA; j_call: TRBJ2-2; v_call: TRBV5-4; clone_size: NA; cdr3_nt: TGTGCCAGCAGCCTCCAGGGCACCGGGGAGCTGTTTTTT; cdr3_aa: CASSLQGTGELFF
d_call: TRBD2; j_call: TRBJ2-7; v_call: TRBV5-6; clone_size: NA; cdr3_nt: TGTGCCAGCAGCTGGGGACTAGCGGGAGGGCAGATCTACGAGCAGTACTTC; cdr3_aa: CASSWGLAGGQIYEQYF